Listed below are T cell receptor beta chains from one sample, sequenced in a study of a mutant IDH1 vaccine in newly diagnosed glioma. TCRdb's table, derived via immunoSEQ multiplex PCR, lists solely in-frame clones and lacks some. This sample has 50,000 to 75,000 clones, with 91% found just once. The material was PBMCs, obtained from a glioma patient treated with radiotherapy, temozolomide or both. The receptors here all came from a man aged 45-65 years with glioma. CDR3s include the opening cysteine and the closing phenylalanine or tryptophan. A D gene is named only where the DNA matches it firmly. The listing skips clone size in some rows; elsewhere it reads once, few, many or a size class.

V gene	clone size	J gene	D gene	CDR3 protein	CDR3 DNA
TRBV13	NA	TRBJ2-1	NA	CASSLLASDEQFF	TGTGCCAGCAGCTTACTGGCGAGCGATGAGCAGTTCTTC
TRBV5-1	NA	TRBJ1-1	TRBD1	CASSSGQGNTEAFF	TGCGCCAGCAGCTCGGGACAGGGGAACACTGAAGCTTTCTTT
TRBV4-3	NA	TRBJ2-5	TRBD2	CASSQDLEAGGSPYRKTQYF	TGCGCCAGCAGCCAAGATTTAGAAGCGGGGGGAAGCCCCTATAGGAAGACCCAGTACTTC
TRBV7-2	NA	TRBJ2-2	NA	CASSLALLGSTGELFF	TGTGCCAGCAGCTTAGCGCTTTTAGGGTCTACCGGGGAGCTGTTTTTT
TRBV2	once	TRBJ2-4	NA	CASSVDGALLAKNIQYF	TGTGCCAGCAGTGTGGACGGGGCCCTTTTAGCCAAAAACATTCAGTACTTC
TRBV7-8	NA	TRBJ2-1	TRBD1	CASSSYRGNEQFF	TGTGCCAGCAGCTCGTACAGGGGTAATGAGCAGTTCTTC
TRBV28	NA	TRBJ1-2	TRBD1	CASSLTGNYGYTF	TGTGCCAGCAGCCTGACAGGGAACTATGGCTACACCTTC
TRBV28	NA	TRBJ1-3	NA	CASSLMGTAGNTIYF	TGTGCCAGCAGTTTGATGGGAACTGCTGGAAACACCATATATTTT
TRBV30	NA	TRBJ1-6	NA	CASRPLGTDKSDSPLHF	TGTGCCTCCAGACCACTCGGGACGGATAAAAGCGATTCACCCCTCCACTTT
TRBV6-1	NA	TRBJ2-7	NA	CASSEVGDRGSYEQYF	TGTGCCAGCAGTGAAGTCGGGGACCGGGGCTCCTACGAGCAGTACTTC
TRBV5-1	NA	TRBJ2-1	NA	CASSSTGIPYNEQFF	TGCGCCAGCAGCTCAACAGGGATCCCCTACAATGAGCAGTTCTTC
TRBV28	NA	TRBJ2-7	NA	CASSPAVSYYEQYF	TGTGCCAGCAGCCCAGCAGTCTCCTACTACGAGCAGTACTTC
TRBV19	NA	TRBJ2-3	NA	CASTGRLRDPSTDTQYF	TGTGCCAGTACTGGTAGGTTGCGGGACCCTTCCACAGATACGCAGTATTTT
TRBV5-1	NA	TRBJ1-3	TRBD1	CASSWGTGHSGNTIYF	TGCGCCAGCAGCTGGGGGACAGGTCACTCTGGAAACACCATATATTTT
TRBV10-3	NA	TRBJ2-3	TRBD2	CAIRPGLAGGHHTDTQYF	TGTGCCATCAGACCGGGACTAGCGGGGGGACACCACACAGATACGCAGTATTTT
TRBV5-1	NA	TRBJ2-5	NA	CASSPPHGETQYF	TGCGCCAGCAGCCCGCCGCACGGCGAGACCCAGTACTTC
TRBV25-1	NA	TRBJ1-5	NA	CASSSGVQPQHF	TGTGCCAGCAGCAGCGGGGTTCAGCCCCAGCATTTT
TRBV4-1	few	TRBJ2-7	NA	CASNRMWQGDYEQYF	TGCGCCAGCAACCGAATGTGGCAAGGGGACTACGAGCAGTACTTC
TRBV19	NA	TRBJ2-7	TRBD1	CASSTGGYYEQYF	TGTGCCAGTAGTACAGGGGGCTACTACGAGCAGTACTTC
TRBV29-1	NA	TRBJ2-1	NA	CSVALTYNEQFF	TGCAGCGTTGCCCTCACCTACAATGAGCAGTTCTTC
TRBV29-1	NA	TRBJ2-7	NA	CSVPIGPSYEQYF	TGCAGCGTCCCCATCGGTCCCTCCTACGAGCAGTACTTC
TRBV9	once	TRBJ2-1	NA	CASSVVDGSYNEQFF	TGTGCCAGCAGCGTAGTGGACGGATCCTACAATGAGCAGTTCTTC
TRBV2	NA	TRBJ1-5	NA	CASSPGHNQPQHF	TGTGCCAGCAGTCCGGGACACAATCAGCCCCAGCATTTT
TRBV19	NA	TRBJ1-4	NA	CASDSLNEKLFF	TGTGCCAGCGACAGCCTGAATGAAAAACTGTTTTTT
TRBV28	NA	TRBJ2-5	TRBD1	CASKGAIQETQYF	TGTGCCAGCAAGGGGGCAATACAAGAGACCCAGTACTTC
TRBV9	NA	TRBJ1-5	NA	CASSVQDNQPQHF	TGTGCCAGCAGCGTGCAGGATAATCAGCCCCAGCATTTT
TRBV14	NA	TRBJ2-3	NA	CASSQTGPTDTQYF	TGTGCCAGCAGCCAGACAGGCCCCACAGATACGCAGTATTTT
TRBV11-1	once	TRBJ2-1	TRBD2	CASSLFAGGAYNEQFF	TGTGCCAGCAGCTTATTTGCGGGAGGGGCCTACAATGAGCAGTTCTTC
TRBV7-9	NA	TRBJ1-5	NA	CASSLGQPSNQPQHF	TGTGCCAGCAGCTTAGGACAACCTAGCAATCAGCCCCAGCATTTT
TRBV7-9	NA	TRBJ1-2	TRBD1	CASSGGGIRGRAYGYTF	TGTGCCAGCAGCGGTGGTGGAATCAGGGGGCGCGCCTATGGCTACACCTTC